These T cell receptor beta chains were read from a single sample in a study of beta chain features in type 1 diabetes. Measured with immunoSEQ multiplex PCR; TCRdb has only the in-frame clones, and not every one. The sample includes around 690,000 clones, about an eighth of them seen just once. The sequenced material came from naive CD4+ T cells from blood. These receptors originate from a man aged 30 to 45 with type 1 diabetes. Each CDR3 is given with its conserved first and last residue. A D gene is named only where the DNA matches it firmly. Clone size is stated in some rows and not others, as once, few, many or a class when expanded.

>TRBJ2-7|.|TRBV30|TRBD1|14
CAWPRDRGRYEQYF
TGTGCCTGGCCCCGGGACAGGGGGCGTTACGAGCAGTACTTC
>TRBJ2-2|.|TRBV18|.|16
CASSPALAANTGELFF
TGTGCCAGCTCACCTGCCCTAGCCGCGAACACCGGGGAGCTGTTTTTT
>TRBJ2-5|few|TRBV14|.|16
CASSPFWTTSGETQYF
TGTGCCAGCAGCCCTTTTTGGACAACTTCGGGAGAGACCCAGTACTTC
>TRBJ2-1|few|TRBV15|.|14
CATSSGGTFNEQFF
TGTGCCACCAGCAGTGGCGGGACCTTCAATGAGCAGTTCTTC
>TRBJ2-7|few|TRBV2|.|13
CASGGTYSYEQYF
TGTGCCAGCGGAGGGACTTACAGCTACGAGCAGTACTTC
>TRBJ1-6|few|TRBV27|.|12
CASGGYNSPLHF
TGTGCCAGTGGTGGCTATAATTCACCCCTCCACTTT
>TRBJ2-3|many|TRBV10-3|.|13
CAISDPGTDTQYF
TGTGCCATCAGTGACCCGGGAACCGATACGCAGTATTTT
>TRBJ2-7|.|TRBV4-2|.|15
CASSQDFQGSYEQYF
TGTGCCAGCAGCCAAGATTTCCAGGGCTCGTACGAGCAGTACTTC
>TRBJ1-2|few|TRBV25-1|.|17
CASSEYSLWAGYGGYTF
TGTGCCAGCAGTGAATATAGCCTTTGGGCAGGGTATGGCGGCTACACCTTC
>TRBJ2-7|few|TRBV9|.|13
CASSPAGFYEQYF
TGTGCCAGCAGCCCTGCGGGGTTCTACGAGCAGTACTTC
>TRBJ2-5|few|TRBV6-5|.|16
CASSYSWARRRETQYF
TGTGCCAGCAGTTACTCTTGGGCCCGGAGGAGGGAGACCCAGTACTTC
>TRBJ2-2|.|TRBV11-3|TRBD2|17
CASSYGLGTKETGELFF
TGTGCCAGCAGCTACGGGTTAGGGACTAAAGAAACCGGGGAGCTGTTTTTT
>TRBJ2-1|.|TRBV13|.|13
CASSSQGFHEQFF
TGTGCCAGCAGTTCGCAGGGGTTCCATGAGCAGTTCTTC
>TRBJ1-4|few|TRBV29-1|.|14
CSVWTDTTGEKLFF
TGCAGCGTTTGGACCGACACAACAGGTGAAAAACTGTTTTTT
>TRBJ2-5|few|TRBV7-2|TRBD2|18
CASSSRHGTSGDQETQYF
TGTGCCAGCAGTTCCCGGCATGGGACTAGCGGGGACCAAGAGACCCAGTACTTC
>TRBJ1-1|few|TRBV7-3|.|13
CASSFNLRTEAFF
TGTGCCAGCAGCTTTAACCTACGAACTGAAGCTTTCTTT
>TRBJ1-2|.|TRBV29-1|.|13
CSVERVLSYGYTF
TGCAGCGTTGAAAGGGTCCTTAGCTATGGCTACACCTTC
>TRBJ2-7|.|TRBV13|.|11
CASSREGEQYF
TGTGCCAGCAGCCGTGAGGGCGAGCAGTACTTC